The clone carrying this T cell receptor (beta chain) was detected ten times or more. Its antigen is not identified. Trimming removed 0 bases from V and 3 bases from J, with 12 bases in between. Germline values: CDR1 SGDLS, CDR2 YYNGEE. The CDR3 consists of 16 residues. The data derive from a study of CD8 T cells in ankylosing spondylitis. Findings of the study overall: Clones linked to disease were reported to show significant enrichment in matched ankylosing spondylitis synovial fluid.

TCRdb itself ran the 5' RACE reads through MiXCR, one entry per CDR3 protein. The sample yields approximately 43,000 distinct CDR3 sequences, 4% seen once. The sequencing input was blood, either unsorted or a sorted T cell fraction (not recorded which). The chain carries TRBV9 and TRBJ1-4; tentative D call: TRBD1 (6 bases). The clonotype originates from a female donor with ankylosing spondylitis or in good health (not recorded which). The DNA of the CDR3 is TGTGCCAGCAGCGTAGCTACGGGGGCGCCTAATGAAAAACTGTTTTTT. This gives the protein CASSVATGAPNEKLFF.